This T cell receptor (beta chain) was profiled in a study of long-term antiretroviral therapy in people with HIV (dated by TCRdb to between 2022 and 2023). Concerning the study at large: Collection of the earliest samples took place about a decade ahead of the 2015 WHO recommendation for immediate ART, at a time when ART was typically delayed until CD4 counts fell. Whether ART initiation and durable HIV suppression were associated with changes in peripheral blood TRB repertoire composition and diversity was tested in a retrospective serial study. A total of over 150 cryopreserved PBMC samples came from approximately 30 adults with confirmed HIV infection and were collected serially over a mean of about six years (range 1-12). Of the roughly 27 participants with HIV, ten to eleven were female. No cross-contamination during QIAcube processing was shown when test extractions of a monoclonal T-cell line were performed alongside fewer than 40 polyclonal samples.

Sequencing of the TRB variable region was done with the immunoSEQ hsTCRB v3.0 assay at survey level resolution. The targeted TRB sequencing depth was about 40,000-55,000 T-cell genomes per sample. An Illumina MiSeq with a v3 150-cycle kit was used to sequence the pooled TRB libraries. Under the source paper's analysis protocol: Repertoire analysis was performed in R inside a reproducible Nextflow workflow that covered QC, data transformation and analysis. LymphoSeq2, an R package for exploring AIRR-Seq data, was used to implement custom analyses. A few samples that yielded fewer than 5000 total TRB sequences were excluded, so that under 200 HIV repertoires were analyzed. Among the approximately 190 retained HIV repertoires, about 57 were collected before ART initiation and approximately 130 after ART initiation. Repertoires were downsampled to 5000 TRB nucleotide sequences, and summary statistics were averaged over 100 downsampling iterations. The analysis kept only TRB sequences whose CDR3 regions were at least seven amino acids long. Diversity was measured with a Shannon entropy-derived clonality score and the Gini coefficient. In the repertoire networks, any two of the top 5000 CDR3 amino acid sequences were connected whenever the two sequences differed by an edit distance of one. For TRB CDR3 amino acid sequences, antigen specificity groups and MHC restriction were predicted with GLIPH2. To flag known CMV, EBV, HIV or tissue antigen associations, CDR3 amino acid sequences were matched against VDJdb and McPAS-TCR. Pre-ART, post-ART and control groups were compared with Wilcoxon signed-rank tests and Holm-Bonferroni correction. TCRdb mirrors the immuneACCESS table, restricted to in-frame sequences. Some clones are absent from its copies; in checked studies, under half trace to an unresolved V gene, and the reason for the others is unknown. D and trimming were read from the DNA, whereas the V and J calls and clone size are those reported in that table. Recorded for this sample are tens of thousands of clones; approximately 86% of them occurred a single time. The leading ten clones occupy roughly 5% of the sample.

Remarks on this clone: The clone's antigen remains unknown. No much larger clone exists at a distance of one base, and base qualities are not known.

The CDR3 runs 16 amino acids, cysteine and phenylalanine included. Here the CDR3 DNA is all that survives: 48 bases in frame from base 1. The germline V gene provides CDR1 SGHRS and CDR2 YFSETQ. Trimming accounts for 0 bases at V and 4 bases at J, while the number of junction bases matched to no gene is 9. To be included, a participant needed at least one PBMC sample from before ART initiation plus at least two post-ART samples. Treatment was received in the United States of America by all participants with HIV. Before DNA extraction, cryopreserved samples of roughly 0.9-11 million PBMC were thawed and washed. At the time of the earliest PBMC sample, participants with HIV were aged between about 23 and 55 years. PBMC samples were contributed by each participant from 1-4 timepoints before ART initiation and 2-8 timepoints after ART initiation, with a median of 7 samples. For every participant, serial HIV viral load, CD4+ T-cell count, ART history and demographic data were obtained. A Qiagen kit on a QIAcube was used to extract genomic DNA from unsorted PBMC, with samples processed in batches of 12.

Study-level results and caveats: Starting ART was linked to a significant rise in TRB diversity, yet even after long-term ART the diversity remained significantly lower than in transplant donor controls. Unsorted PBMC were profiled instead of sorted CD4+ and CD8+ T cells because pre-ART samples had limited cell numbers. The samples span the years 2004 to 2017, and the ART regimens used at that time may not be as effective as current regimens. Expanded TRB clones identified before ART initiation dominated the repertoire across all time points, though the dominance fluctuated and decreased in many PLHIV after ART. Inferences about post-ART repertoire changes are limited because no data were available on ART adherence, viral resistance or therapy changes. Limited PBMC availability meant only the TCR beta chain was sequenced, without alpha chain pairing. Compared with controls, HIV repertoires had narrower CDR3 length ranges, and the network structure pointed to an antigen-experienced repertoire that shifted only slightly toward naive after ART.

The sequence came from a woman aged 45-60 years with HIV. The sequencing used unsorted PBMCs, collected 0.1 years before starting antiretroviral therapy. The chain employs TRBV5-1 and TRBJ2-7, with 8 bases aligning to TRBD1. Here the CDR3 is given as CASSLAGNDRGYEQYF. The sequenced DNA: TGCGCCAGCAGCTTGGCTGGGAATGACAGGGGATACGAGCAGTACTTC.